Described below is a single TCR beta chain sequence and its context. This clonotype was seen ten or more times. Its antigen specificity is not known. No quality values exist for individual bases; no much larger clone is one base distant. Library creation used RACE. Sequencing used a NextSeq 500. During library preparation, unique molecular identifiers were attached to individual cDNA molecules so that TCRs could be counted quantitatively and reproducibly. Each blood RNA sample was used to sequence both TCR alpha and TCR beta chains. The study's own analysis went as follows. The median number of TCRs per sample was 90,000 to 100,000, ranging from about 23,224 to 700,000. V, J and CDR3 annotation of the TCR reads was performed with the Decombinator software suite. For the PS versus PT1 abundance plots, all samples were subsampled to the same number of TCRs (28,000). TCRs were defined as expanded if absent before sensitization and observed at least eight times at the 2-week time point. TCRdb reprocessed the public reads (quality trimming at Q25 with fastp, clone calling with MiXCR) and kept in-frame beta chains. Merged by CDR3 protein, the rows form single entries marked with the most common genes and DNA. In this record, the V and J calls reflect TCRdb's handling and not the investigators' own analysis. The sample records more than 150,000 distinct CDR3 sequences, roughly 30% of which are singletons. The top ten hold 2.5% to 3.5% of the sample.

This entry is derived from a study of human T cells and chemical hapten exposure listed by TCRdb under 2021. Notes on the research overall: For sensitization, 2% DPC in acetone was applied to a 2 cm by 2 cm area of upper inner arm skin. Patch testing on the upper back used Finn chambers containing 0.01% DPC, with scoring done after 6 days according to International Contact Dermatitis Research Group standards. The study tracked peripheral blood TCR repertoire changes in vivo during primary and secondary sensitization to the hapten diphenylcyclopropenone (DPC) in alopecia patients. About 27 alopecia patients gave blood for TCR sequencing at one to four time points (pre-sensitization, 2, 6 and 24 weeks). Patients additionally received weekly therapeutic DPC doses to the scalp throughout the approximately 25-week study period. Blood samples were taken from patients before sensitization (week 0) and then at 2, 6 and about 24 weeks after DPC sensitization. Alopecia areata with under or over 50% scalp involvement, alopecia totalis and alopecia universalis were represented in the patient cohort, which was mostly female. Libraries were pooled for sequencing, and per-sample TCR yields varied mainly because of small differences in library volumes within the pool.

Overall study results and their limits: After repeated subsampling, the strength of the expansion versus patch-test correlation and the threshold at which it became significant changed. Compared with pre-sensitization or healthy control sets, expanded TCRs formed significantly more large CDR3 similarity clusters, which is consistent with antigen-driven responses. DPC sensitization did not change the number of TCRs with a frequency above 1 in 1000, and there was no evidence of changes in global repertoire structure. Alopecia, a presumed autoimmune disease, was present in all patients, so the immune response of the patients might differ from that of healthy individuals. A positive correlation was found between the number of PT1 expanded TCRs and patch test score, with significance reached at thresholds 8, 16 and 32 but not 4.

This sample's time point label indicates: pre-sensitization, week 0. The treatment or condition label, read with the paper, signifies: therapeutic diphenylcyclopropenone sensitization with weekly scalp DPC. At every patch-test visit, the blood draw took place before the patch test was put on. Eligible patients were aged 18 to 70, diagnosed with alopecia, deemed suitable for DPC therapy, and excluded if pregnant. Total RNA was extracted from unfractionated whole blood that had been collected in Tempus Blood RNA tubes. The CDR3 holds 15 amino acids from the cysteine to the phenylalanine. CDR3 DNA only is kept here, 45 bases in frame from base 1. Based on the germline V gene, the CDR1 and CDR2 sequences are SGHTA and FQGTGA. The junction shows trimming of 3 bases on V and 1 base on J, plus 10 bases between the germline ends.

This chain joins TRBV7-3 to TRBJ2-1, with TRBD2 perhaps the D gene, on 6 matching bases. Material: whole blood, obtained in connection with sensitization to the hapten diphenylcyclopropenone (DPC). This TCR was sampled from a woman in her 30s with alopecia areata. Some clones in this sample may be carry-over from other donors' samples. The nucleotide sequence reads TGTGCCAGCAGCTTGGGAGCGGGTTCCTACAATGAGCAGTTCTTC. Its amino acids are CASSLGAGSYNEQFF.